Shown below are 18 T cell receptor beta chains from a single sample sequenced in a study of OX40 agonist ivuxolimab in advanced cancers. Library preparation used the immunoSEQ multiplex PCR assay. The immuneACCESS repertoire file appears here via TCRdb, limited to in-frame rearrangements. These files lack a portion of the clones; in checked studies, under half of the deficit traces to unresolved V genes, and the cause of the others is not known. The sample table shows tens of thousands of clones, and under 90% are seen once. The ten largest clones capture around 1.8% of the sample. Specimen: CD4+ or CD8+ T cells sorted from blood, collected in a trial of the OX40 agonist ivuxolimab. The receptors come from an adult with an advanced solid tumor such as melanoma, head and neck, liver or kidney cancer.

The rearrangement joins TRBV7-3 to TRBJ2-3; D unclear. V was trimmed by 4 bases and J by 0 bases, leaving 5 bases between them. Germline V gene sequence: CDR1 SGHTA, CDR2 FQGTGA. The length of the CDR3 is 13 residues. CDR3: CASSSSSTDTQYF. The CDR3 DNA is TGTGCCAGCAGCTCTTCTAGCACAGATACGCAGTATTTT.

The DNA for the CDR3 is TGTGCCAGTAGTATTAGGCGGGGGAAGGTCGAGCAGTACTTC. This sequence encodes CASSIRRGKVEQYF. The gene calls are TRBV19 and TRBJ2-7; 7 bases are shared with TRBD2. The V and J ends lost 3 bases and 6 bases, in that order; junction bases with no gene match: 8. This CDR3 contains 14 residues. CDR1 is LNHDA and CDR2 is SQIVND in the germline V gene (reference sequence).

The genes are TRBV4-1 and TRBJ2-7; TRBD2 aligns across 8 bases. CDR1 is MGHRA, CDR2 YSYEKL, per germline. V lost 3 bases, J lost 3 bases, and 1 base stayed unmatched. The CDR3 runs 13 residues. Written as DNA, the CDR3 is TGCGCCAGCAGCCACGGGGGGGGCTACGAGCAGTACTTC. Its protein product is CASSHGGGYEQYF.

The chain joins TRBV6-6 to TRBJ2-7; D assignment may be TRBD1 or TRBD2 (6 bases each). There are 12 residues in the CDR3. V was pared by 8 bases and J by 2 bases, with 10 bases between. Germline V lookup: CDR1 MNHNY, CDR2 SVGAGI (reference sequence). The CDR3 DNA sequence: TGTGCCAGCGGGGGGCAGCCCTACGAGCAGTACTTC. Translated, it gives CASGGQPYEQYF.

This sequence joins TRBV19 and TRBJ1-5, with D uncertain. Germline CDR1 and CDR2: LNHDA and SQIVND (reference sequence). The CDR3 covers 14 residues. Trimming shortened V by 7 bases and J by 5 bases, and 15 bases separated the two germline ends. CDR3 nucleotide sequence: TGTGCCAGTACCCCAGACCTCCGGGATCAGCCCCAGCATTTT. This encodes CASTPDLRDQPQHF.

The chain carries TRBV4-1 and TRBJ2-7; 16 bases align to TRBD2. This CDR3 has 20 amino acids. Trimming cost V 1 base and J 0 bases; bases outside gene matches: 9. CDR1 and CDR2 from the germline V gene are MGHRA and YSYEKL. CDR3 DNA sequence: TGCGCCAGCAGCCAAGGCGCCGGGACTAGCGGGAGGGTAAGCTCCTACGAGCAGTACTTC. Its protein is CASSQGAGTSGRVSSYEQYF.

The rearrangement links TRBV5-4 to TRBJ1-2, with 7 bases matching TRBD1. Germline V gene sequence: CDR1 SGHNT, CDR2 YYREEE (reference sequence). The V and J ends lost 3 bases and 6 bases, in that order; junction bases with no gene match: 11. CDR3 length: 15 residues. CDR3 loop: CASSSPRQGSDGYTF. The CDR3 coding sequence is TGTGCCAGCAGCTCCCCGAGACAGGGAAGTGATGGCTACACCTTC.

The chain uses TRBV15 and TRBJ2-7; D gene ambiguous. This CDR3 spans 15 amino acids. V shed 0 bases and J shed 0 bases, with 9 bases lying between them. Per germline, CDR1 LNHNV and CDR2 YYDKDF (reference sequence). The CDR3 sequence is CATSRDRWSSYEQYF. In DNA form, the CDR3 reads TGTGCCACCAGCAGAGATCGTTGGAGCTCCTACGAGCAGTACTTC.

This clone was detected only a few times. This chain uses TRBV5-6 with TRBJ2-3, with a weak D call TRBD2 (6 bases). V gave up 0 bases and J gave up 4 bases, with 12 bases separating them. The CDR3 has 15 residues. Per germline, CDR1 SGHDT and CDR2 YYEEEE. CDR3 coding DNA: TGTGCCAGCAGCTTGGATGGGGGGAATTCAGATACGCAGTATTTT. Protein sequence: CASSLDGGNSDTQYF.

This clone was detected once. One junction end disagrees with the germline gene, perhaps due to a read error. This chain connects TRBV7-7 to TRBJ2-5, with D perhaps matching TRBD1 (5 bases). This CDR3 region has 14 residues. CDR1 SSHAT and CDR2 FNYEAQ come from the germline V gene (reference sequence). CDR3 protein: CASSPGIGSGTQYF. CDR3 nucleotides: TGTGCTAGCAGCCCAGGGATCGGGTCCGGGACCCAGTACTTC. Full variable domain (missing parts from reference TRBV7-7 and TRBJ2-5): GAGVSQSPRYKVTKRGQDVTLRCDPISSHATLYWYQQALGQGPEFLTYFNYEAQPDKSGLPSDRFSAERPEGSISTLTIQRTEQRDSAMYRCASSPGIGSGTQYFGPGTRLLVL.

The chain recombines TRBV18 with TRBJ2-1; D possibly corresponds to TRBD2 (6 bases). Looked up from germline, CDR1 is KGHSH and CDR2 is LQKENI. Trimming took 3 bases from V and 8 from J, leaving 14 bases between them. CDR3 length equals 14 residues. For the CDR3, the DNA is TGTGCCAGCTCACCCAGACTAGGATTGGATGAGCAGTTCTTC. Translating gives CASSPRLGLDEQFF. Using reference TRBV18 and TRBJ2-1 for the parts outside the CDR3, the full variable domain is NAGVMQNPRHLVRRRGQEARLRCSPMKGHSHVYWYRQLPEEGLKFMVYLQKENIIDESGMPKERFSAEFPKEGPSILRIQQVVRGDSAAYFCASSPRLGLDEQFFGPGTRLTVL.

This chain uses TRBV30 with TRBJ1-4; D remains unclear. V gave up 2 bases and J gave up 3 bases, with 10 bases separating them. The CDR3 extends over 14 amino acids. The germline CDR1 and CDR2 sequences are GTSNPN and SVGIG (reference sequence). CDR3 loop: CAWSPGPPNEKLFF. CDR3 in DNA: TGTGCCTGGAGTCCAGGTCCCCCTAATGAAAAACTGTTTTTT.

The chain carries TRBV15 and TRBJ2-2; D unclear. V lost 2 bases to trimming and J lost 3 bases, with 7 bases between them. CDR3 length: 14 amino acids. CDR1 is LNHNV, CDR2 YYDKDF, per germline (reference sequence). For the CDR3, the DNA is TGTGCCACCAGCAGAACCGGTTACACCGGGGAGCTGTTTTTT. It specifies CATSRTGYTGELFF.

This chain joins TRBV5-1 and TRBJ1-4; D is perhaps TRBD1 (5 bases). The CDR3 has 15 amino acids. From germline, CDR1 is SGHRS and CDR2 YFSETQ. V lost 4 bases and J 2 bases, leaving 12 bases between the germline ends. The CDR3 DNA follows: TGCGCCAGCAGCGCCTCGGGGACGACTAATGAAAAACTGTTTTTT. Its protein is CASSASGTTNEKLFF.

The chain is built from TRBV18 and TRBJ2-5; possible D gene TRBD2, 5 bases. Trimming cost V 0 bases and J 3 bases, with 11 bases left between them. The germline CDR1 and CDR2 sequences are KGHSH and LQKENI. The CDR3 loop spans 15 amino acids. Written as DNA, the CDR3 is TGTGCCAGCTCACCACCCTGGGAGAGGGAAGAGACCCAGTACTTC. This encodes CASSPPWEREETQYF. Combining the CDR3 with reference TRBV18 and TRBJ2-5 gives the whole variable domain NAGVMQNPRHLVRRRGQEARLRCSPMKGHSHVYWYRQLPEEGLKFMVYLQKENIIDESGMPKERFSAEFPKEGPSILRIQQVVRGDSAAYFCASSPPWEREETQYFGPGTRLLVL.

This chain uses TRBV5-4 with TRBJ2-7; 14 bases align to TRBD2. V was clipped by 3 bases and J by 4 bases; unmatched bases: 3. Germline V CDR1 and CDR2: SGHNT, YYREEE (reference sequence). The CDR3 sequence is 15 residues long. The CDR3: CASSSGTSGRYEQYF. The CDR3 coding sequence is TGTGCCAGCAGCTCCGGGACTAGCGGGAGATACGAGCAGTACTTC.

The CDR3 DNA reads as TGTGCCAGCTCACCACAGGGGACTAATGAAAAACTGTTTTTT. Translation gives CASSPQGTNEKLFF. The rearrangement uses TRBV18 and TRBJ1-4, with D tentatively TRBD1 (5 bases). The germline CDR1 and CDR2 sequences are KGHSH and LQKENI. The CDR3 contains 14 residues. V shed 1 base and J shed 2 bases, with 5 bases lying between them.

This rearrangement joins TRBV27 to TRBJ2-1; TRBD2 aligns across 7 bases. Germline CDR1 is MNHEY and CDR2 is SMNVEV (reference sequence). V lost 4 bases to trimming and J lost 0 bases; unmatched junction nucleotides: 6. The length of the CDR3 is 16 residues. CDR3 coding DNA: TGTGCCAGCAGTTCCGGTGGCGGGAGCTCCTACAATGAGCAGTTCTTC. Protein: CASSSGGGSSYNEQFF.